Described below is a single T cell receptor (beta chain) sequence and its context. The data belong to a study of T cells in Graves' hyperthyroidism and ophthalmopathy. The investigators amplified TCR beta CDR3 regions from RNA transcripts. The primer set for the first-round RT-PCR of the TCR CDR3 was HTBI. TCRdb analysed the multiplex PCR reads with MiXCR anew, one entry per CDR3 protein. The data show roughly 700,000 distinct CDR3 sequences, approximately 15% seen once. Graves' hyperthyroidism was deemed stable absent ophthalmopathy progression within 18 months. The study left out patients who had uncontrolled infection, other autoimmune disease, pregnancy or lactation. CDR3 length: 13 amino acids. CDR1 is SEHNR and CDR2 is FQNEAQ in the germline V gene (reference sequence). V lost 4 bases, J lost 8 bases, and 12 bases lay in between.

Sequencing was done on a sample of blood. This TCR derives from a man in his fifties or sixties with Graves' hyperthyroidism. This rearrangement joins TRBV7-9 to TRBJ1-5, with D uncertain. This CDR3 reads CASSSDTLEPQHF. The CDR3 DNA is TGTGCCAGCAGCTCCGACACCCTAGAGCCCCAGCATTTT.